This T cell receptor (beta chain) was recorded in a study of cytotoxic CD8 clonotypes in ibrutinib-treated CLL. Study-wide background: Sample averages reached 250,000 to 300,000 productive templates and 94,082 productive rearrangements. Study-wide points: Before falling back toward baseline at progression, clonality had risen at the time of ibrutinib response. At the start, clonality exceeded age-matched healthy donors and followed circulating CD8+ T-cell counts.

Germline loops: CDR1 MGHDK, CDR2 SYGVNS. The CDR3 spans 15 residues. V lost 3 bases, J lost 3 bases, and 7 bases stayed unmatched. The sequencing depth, 1 in 200,000 to 1 in 1 million T cells, was the target. Data came from immunoSEQ multiplex PCR; TCRdb stores just in-frame clones and leaves some out. The data show fewer than 150,000 clones, around four fifths seen once. A remark on this clone: Antigen unknown.

This sequence was found in a human donor with chronic lymphocytic leukemia. The chain carries TRBV25-1 and TRBJ2-7, with 8 bases that match TRBD1. Sequencing used PBMCs, obtained after 24 months of ibrutinib treatment. CDR3 region: CASSDPRTGSYEQYF. CDR3 DNA sequence: TGTGCCAGCAGTGACCCTAGGACAGGGAGCTACGAGCAGTACTTC.